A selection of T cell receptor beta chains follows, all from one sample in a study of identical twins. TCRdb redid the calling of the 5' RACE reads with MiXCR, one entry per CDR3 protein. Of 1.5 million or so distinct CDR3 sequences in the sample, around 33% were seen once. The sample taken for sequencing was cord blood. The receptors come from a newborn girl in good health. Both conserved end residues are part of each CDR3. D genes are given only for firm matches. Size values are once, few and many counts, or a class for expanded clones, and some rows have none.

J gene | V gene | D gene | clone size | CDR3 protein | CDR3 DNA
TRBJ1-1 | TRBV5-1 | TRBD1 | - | CASSLHRGMNTEAFF | TGCGCCAGCAGCTTACACAGGGGGATGAACACTGAAGCTTTCTTT
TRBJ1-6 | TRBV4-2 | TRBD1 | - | CASSLQGAGNNSPLHF | TGTGCCAGCAGCCTACAGGGGGCCGGGAATAATTCACCCCTCCACTTT
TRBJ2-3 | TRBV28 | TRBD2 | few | CASSFPGREAGTDTQYF | TGTGCCAGCAGTTTTCCGGGGAGGGAGGCAGGCACAGATACGCAGTATTTT
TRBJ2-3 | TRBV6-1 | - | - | CASSERAARTDTQYF | TGTGCCAGCAGTGAAAGGGCAGCACGCACAGATACGCAGTATTTT
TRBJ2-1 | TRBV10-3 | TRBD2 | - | CAISQRELWEQFF | TGTGCCATCAGCCAGCGGGAACTTTGGGAGCAGTTCTTC
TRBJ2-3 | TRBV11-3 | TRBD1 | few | CASSPGQGYDTQYF | TGTGCCAGCAGCCCGGGACAGGGTTACGATACGCAGTATTTT
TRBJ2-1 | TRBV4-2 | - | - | CASSLLSLASYNEQFF | TGTGCCAGCAGCCTTCTGTCGCTAGCCTCCTACAATGAGCAGTTCTTC
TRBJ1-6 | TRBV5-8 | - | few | CASSSPGSGSPLHF | TGTGCCAGCAGCTCCCCCGGTAGCGGATCACCCCTCCACTTT
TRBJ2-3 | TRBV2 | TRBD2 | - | CASSEAGDYPTDTRYF | TGTGCCAGCAGTGAAGCGGGGGACTACCCCACAGATACGCGGTATTTT
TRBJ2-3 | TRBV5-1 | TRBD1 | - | CASSLMPGGSDTQYF | TGCGCCAGCAGCTTGATGCCAGGGGGTTCCGATACGCAGTATTTT